This TCR beta chain derives from a study of blood T cell repertoires in COVID-19. Turning to the study itself: Collection of acute and convalescent COVID-19 samples took place in the United States, Italy and Spain. In each case, the material was cDNA or gDNA derived from T cells, B-cell-depleted T cells, or PBMCs.

In the source study's methods: Estimated nucleated cell counts came from reference gene primer amplification. Measured with immunoSEQ multiplex PCR; TCRdb has only the in-frame clones, and not every one. The DNA gave D and trimming, while V, J and clone size come from that table. The sample carries approximately 190,000 clones, under 90% recorded once. V lost 4 bases and J 0 bases, leaving 10 bases between the germline ends. CDR1 SNHLY and CDR2 FYNNEI come from the germline V gene. The length of the CDR3 is 14 residues. The clonotype originates from a human donor in a cohort sampled during active COVID-19. The chain has TRBV2 and TRBJ2-7, with no clear D. The sample consisted of peripheral blood. CDR3: CASSGLANSYEQYF. For the CDR3, the DNA is TGTGCCAGCAGTGGATTAGCCAACTCCTACGAGCAGTACTTC.